Presented here are 3 T cell receptor beta chains from one specimen sequenced in a study of T cell changes during pregnancy in multiple sclerosis. Repertoires were generated with immunoSEQ multiplex PCR, while TCRdb's copy carries only in-frame clones and drops some. This sample has some 38,000 clones, with 80% to 95% found just once. Sequencing was performed on CD8+ T cells from peripheral blood mononuclear cells, taken after pregnancy. All receptors come from a female donor with multiple sclerosis, enrolled in a pregnancy study.

V gene TRBV27 combines with J gene TRBJ1-4; possible D gene TRBD1, 6 bases. CDR1 and CDR2 (germline): MNHEY, SMNVEV (reference sequence). The CDR3 extends over 15 amino acids. V was trimmed by 3 bases and J by 5 bases, leaving 13 bases between them. CDR3 region: CASSFLPRGNEKLFF. The CDR3 bases are TGTGCCAGCAGTTTTTTACCGAGGGGGAATGAAAAACTGTTTTTT.

The chain carries TRBV9 and TRBJ2-2, with unresolved D. In germline, CDR1 is SGDLS, CDR2 YYNGEE. V was shortened by 4 bases and J by 5 bases, with 9 bases between the two germline ends. The CDR3 runs to 13 residues. CDR3 amino acids: CASSPFKTGELFF. CDR3 nucleotide sequence: TGTGCCAGCAGCCCCTTTAAAACCGGGGAGCTGTTTTTT.

The chain has TRBV14 and TRBJ2-4, with a possible D match to TRBD2 (5 bases). Germline loops: CDR1 SGHDN, CDR2 FVKESK. Trimming pared 1 base from V and 1 base from J, leaving 20 bases between. This CDR3 has 19 residues. CDR3 sequence reads: CASSQGAAVPNLAKNIQYF. CDR3 DNA: TGTGCCAGCAGCCAAGGGGCAGCGGTACCTAATCTGGCCAAAAACATTCAGTACTTC.